This TCR beta chain was identified in a study of T cell responses to AZD1222 COVID-19 vaccine. Profiled with immunoSEQ multiplex PCR; TCRdb holds only in-frame clones, not every one. The sample lists 95,000 to 150,000 clones, around 90% occurring once. Study-wide results and limits: Unmutated variant regions reportedly attract nearly half of all spike-specific TCRs. An increase in Spike-specific TCR breadth and depth was observed after two AZD1222 doses. Possibly, clonal diversity was underestimated; donors were largely white British and included more females.

Comments on this clone: Its antigen is not known.

The receptor's source is an adult who received the MenACWY meningococcal vaccine as a control. The specimen was peripheral blood, collected 28 days after the second dose of the MenACWY control vaccine.

CDR3 bases: TGCGCCAGCAGAGTCGGGGGGGCTCTTATCAATGAGCAGTTCTTC. This translates into CASRVGGALINEQFF. The gene calls are TRBV10-2 and TRBJ2-1; 8 bases are a match to TRBD2. V trimming: 6 bases; J trimming: 6 bases; junction bases outside the gene matches: 10. Germline CDR1 WSHSY, CDR2 SAAADI. The CDR3 totals 15 residues.